A few counts support the clone carrying this T cell receptor (beta chain). Its target is unknown. This sample is part of a study of identical twins. Study-wide findings and caveats: For out-of-frame beta sequences, excess twin sharing was weaker. For zero-insertion analyses, partial confounding could come from invariant MAIT and iNKT cells. Twin pairs' shared out-of-frame alpha sequences were enriched in low generation probability.

cDNA carried unique molecular identifiers, and a universal primer site was added by template switching. TCRdb redid the calling of the 5' RACE reads with MiXCR, one entry per CDR3 protein. The data show more than 400,000 distinct CDR3 sequences, with approximately 16% seen just once and roughly 0.42% held by the top ten. This sample also belongs to another study, concerning yellow fever vaccine responses in identical twins.

The sample comprised CD4+ T cells sorted from blood. The TCR was taken from a woman between 18 and 29 years old in good health.

The CDR3 DNA follows: TGTGCCAGCAGCTTAGGACAGATCGATAACACCGGGGAGCTGTTTTTT. Translation gives CASSLGQIDNTGELFF. The genes are TRBV11-2 and TRBJ2-2, with D perhaps TRBD1 (5 bases). The CDR3 is 16 residues long. Trimming took 1 base from V and 2 from J, leaving 11 bases between them. Germline V CDR1 and CDR2: SGHAT, FQNNGV.